The source of this TCR beta chain is a study of cytomegalovirus exposure and HLA in healthy donors. The PCR contained 60 Vbeta and 13 Jbeta primers. Here immunoSEQ multiplex PCR was the method, and the copy in TCRdb shows in-frame clones only, minus some. The sample records 100,000 to 150,000 clones, over 70% being singletons. Germline CDR1 SGHAT, CDR2 FQNNGV. The CDR3 sequence is 13 residues long. Trimming removed 5 bases from V and 1 base from J, with 8 bases in between. This sequence originates from a female donor in good health and CMV-seropositive. This chain links TRBV11-2 with TRBJ2-5; D possibly corresponds to TRBD2 (5 bases). Sequences were obtained from PBMCs. The CDR3 protein is CASSPGIQETQYF. CDR3 in DNA: TGTGCCAGCAGCCCGGGGATCCAAGAGACCCAGTACTTC.